This entry lists 20 T cell receptor beta chains sequenced from one sample in a study of shared clonotypes between healthy human individuals (dated by TCRdb to 2019 to 2021). Library creation used the immunoSEQ multiplex PCR assay. TCRdb holds this immuneACCESS table with in-frame rearrangements only. Some clones are missing; in checked studies, unresolved V genes explain under half, and the rest has no known cause. For this sample there are some 530,000 clones; almost 80% appear just once. Around 12% of the sample comes from the top ten. The sample comprised PBMCs. These receptor sequences come from a woman in her 40s in good health. Some clones in this sample may be carry-over from other donors' samples.

V and J are TRBV18 and TRBJ2-5, with a tentative D call TRBD1 (5 bases). The CDR3 length is 14 residues. V lost 3 bases and J 1 base, leaving 9 bases between the germline ends. CDR1 KGHSH and CDR2 LQKENI come from the germline V gene. Here the CDR3 reads CASSPDSSQETQYF. The CDR3 bases are TGTGCCAGCTCACCTGACAGTTCCCAAGAGACCCAGTACTTC.

This chain connects TRBV4-1 to TRBJ1-2; D is perhaps TRBD1 (6 bases). The CDR3 spans 17 residues. Germline lookup yields CDR1 MGHRA and CDR2 YSYEKL. Trimming stripped 2 bases from V and 3 bases from J, with 19 bases between. CDR3 residues: CASSQPGDASLDYGYTF. CDR3 bases: TGCGCCAGCAGCCAACCAGGGGACGCCTCCCTGGACTATGGCTACACCTTC.

The chain joins TRBV29-1 to TRBJ2-7, with TRBD1 matching 11 bases. Germline lookup yields CDR1 SQVTM and CDR2 ANQGSEA. The CDR3 extends over 19 amino acids. Trimming at V came to 1 base and at J to 5 bases, leaving 19 bases not matched to a gene. In DNA, the CDR3 is TGCAGCGTTGAAGTCCACGTTGTCGGACAGGGGGCGAGTATCGACGAGCAGTACTTC. It encodes CSVEVHVVGQGASIDEQYF.

This clone occurred once. The chain recombines TRBV15 with TRBJ2-2; D is undetermined. The CDR3 contains 16 residues. V lost 2 bases, J lost 6 bases, and 16 bases lay in between. Germline V gene sequence: CDR1 LNHNV, CDR2 YYDKDF (reference sequence). The CDR3 here is CATSRPPNSVAGELFF. In nucleotides, the CDR3 is TGTGCCACCAGCAGACCCCCAAATAGTGTTGCCGGGGAGCTGTTTTTT.

The V call is TRBV11-1, the J call TRBJ2-2; D ambiguous. CDR1 is SGHAT and CDR2 is FQDESV in the germline V gene (reference sequence). V lost 4 bases to trimming and J lost 2 bases, with 5 bases between them. The CDR3 spans 13 residues. The CDR3 reads CASSSPNTGELFF. The CDR3 nucleotides read TGTGCCAGCAGCTCCCCTAACACCGGGGAGCTGTTTTTT.

This clone was counted many times. The chain links TRBV7-3 to TRBJ2-5; the D gene is possibly TRBD1 (7 bases). CDR1 SGHTA and CDR2 FQGTGA come from the germline V gene. Trimming left V 5 bases short and J 3 bases short, with 13 bases between. CDR3 size: 14 residues. CDR3 sequence: CASSAQGGEETQYF. The DNA of the CDR3 is TGTGCCAGCAGCGCCCAGGGGGGAGAAGAGACCCAGTACTTC.

In this sample, this clone turned up once. The rearrangement uses TRBV7-2 and TRBJ2-1, with 14 bases fitting TRBD2. V lost 5 bases, J lost 8 bases, and 5 bases stayed unmatched. The CDR3 covers 15 residues. Looked up from germline, CDR1 is SGHTA and CDR2 is FQGNSA. The CDR3: CASSQGLAGEYEQFF. Here the CDR3 DNA reads TGTGCCAGCAGCCAGGGACTAGCGGGAGAATATGAGCAGTTCTTC.

This chain joins TRBV7-9 and TRBJ2-1; TRBD2 matches 9 bases. J lost 9 bases, V lost 1 base, and 7 bases had no gene match. The CDR3 consists of 15 residues. CDR1 is SEHNR, CDR2 FQNEAQ, per germline (reference sequence). For the CDR3, the DNA is TGTGCCAGCAGCTTAGAGGGCGGGAGGGCCAGTGAGCAGTTCTTC. Translated: CASSLEGGRASEQFF.

The chain is built from TRBV21-1 and TRBJ1-1; TRBD1 reflects the table's D call only, with no check against the DNA. TRBV21-1 is an annotated pseudogene. This CDR3 has 15 residues. Written as DNA, the CDR3 is TGTGCCAGCAGCCTGTCCGGGACAGAAAACACTGAAGCTTTCTTT. This encodes CASSLSGTENTEAFF.

This chain links TRBV6-6 with TRBJ2-3, with a possible D match to TRBD2 (5 bases). Trimming removed 6 bases at V and 3 bases at J, with 13 bases between. The germline V gene has CDR1 MNHNY and CDR2 SVGAGI (reference sequence). This CDR3 has 14 amino acids. Here the CDR3 reads CASSGGAVTDTQYF. The CDR3 DNA sequence: TGTGCCAGCAGCGGCGGAGCGGTTACAGATACGCAGTATTTT.

In its sample, this clone was seen once. The chain is built from TRBV6-4 and TRBJ2-1; unclear D gene. The CDR3 runs to 15 residues. Deletions cut 5 bases from V and 0 bases from J, with 11 bases between. The V gene's germline CDR1 is MRHNA and CDR2 SNTAGT. CDR3 in amino acids: CASSPQGFSYNEQFF. The CDR3 region has the DNA TGTGCCAGCAGTCCGCAAGGGTTCTCCTACAATGAGCAGTTCTTC.

A note on this clone: This likely traces to a read error, being one base from a far larger clone. The chain has TRBV5-5 and TRBJ2-6, with a weak D call TRBD2 (7 bases). Trimming stripped 0 bases from V and 3 bases from J, with 10 bases between. The CDR3 runs to 16 residues. Germline loops: CDR1 SGHKS, CDR2 YYEKEE (reference sequence). This chain's CDR3 is CASSLVGGRGANVLTF. In nucleotides, the CDR3 is TGTGCCAGCAGCTTGGTGGGGGGGCGTGGGGCCAACGTCCTGACTTTC.

This chain connects TRBV29-1 to TRBJ1-2; no reliable D call. The CDR3 contains 13 residues. Germline values: CDR1 SQVTM, CDR2 ANQGSEA. The V end lost 1 base, the J end lost 2 bases, and 8 bases lay between the germline ends. The CDR3 reads CSVEVFSNYGYTF. The CDR3, as DNA: TGCAGCGTTGAAGTATTCAGCAACTATGGCTACACCTTC.

V usage is TRBV27 and J usage is TRBJ2-1; 8 bases are shared with TRBD2. The germline gives CDR1 MNHEY, CDR2 SMNVEV (reference sequence). After removal of 9 bases from V and 6 bases from J, the junction contained 13 bases not matched to a gene. This CDR3 comprises 15 residues. This CDR3 is CASSSPGLVSNEQFF. CDR3 nucleotide sequence: TGTGCCAGTTCCTCGCCGGGACTAGTTAGCAATGAGCAGTTCTTC.

V and J are TRBV9 and TRBJ2-3; maybe TRBD2 (7 bases). This CDR3 region has 15 residues. CDR1 and CDR2 (germline): SGDLS, YYNGEE. Between the trimmed V and J ends, which lost 2 bases and 4 bases, there was a span of 14 bases. CDR3 nucleotide sequence: TGTGCCAGCAGCGTTCATGGGGGGGCGGCAGATACGCAGTATTTT. Its translation is CASSVHGGAADTQYF. Looking up the rest from reference TRBV9 and TRBJ2-3 gives the full variable domain: DSGVTQTPKHLITATGQRVTLRCSPRSGDLSVYWYQQSLDQGLQFLIQYYNGEERAKGNILERFSAQQFPDLHSELNLSSLELGDSALYFCASSVHGGAADTQYFGPGTRLTVL.

V gene TRBV9 combines with J gene TRBJ2-3; the match to TRBD2 covers 7 bases. V lost 4 bases, J lost 4 bases, and 9 bases stayed unmatched. The CDR3 totals 15 residues. Germline CDR1 reads SGDLS; CDR2 reads YYNGEE. The CDR3 bases are TGTGCCAGCAGCCCCCGGGGGGTCAGCTCAGATACGCAGTATTTT. It specifies CASSPRGVSSDTQYF.

The rearrangement links TRBV2 to TRBJ1-1; 7 nucleotides line up with TRBD1. Germline-derived CDR1 and CDR2 are SNHLY and FYNNEI. The CDR3 spans 15 residues. Trimming took 7 bases from V and 0 from J; bases not matched to a gene: 8. The CDR3 here is CASTRDSFMNTEAFF. The CDR3 coding sequence is TGTGCCAGCACCCGGGACAGCTTCATGAACACTGAAGCTTTCTTT.

This clone was picked up a small number of times. The chain employs TRBV2 and TRBJ1-2, with a weak D call TRBD1 (6 bases). The V gene's germline CDR1 is SNHLY and CDR2 FYNNEI. The CDR3 loop spans 11 amino acids. DNA for the CDR3: TGTGCAGGGTGGGGGCTCTATGGCTACACCTTC. Translation: CAGWGLYGYTF.

This chain uses TRBV7-2 with TRBJ2-3; D is ambiguous. CDR1 is SGHTA, CDR2 FQGNSA, per germline. The CDR3 consists of 13 residues. Trimming removed 3 bases from V and 2 bases from J, with 6 bases in between. CDR3 nucleotide sequence: TGTGCCAGCAGCTTTGCCCACACAGATACGCAGTATTTT. As protein: CASSFAHTDTQYF. The complete variable domain, with remaining parts taken from reference TRBV7-2 and TRBJ2-3, reads GAGVSQSPSNKVTEKGKDVELRCDPISGHTALYWYRQSLGQGLEFLIYFQGNSAPDKSGLPSDRFSAERTGGSVSTLTIQRTQQEDSAVYLCASSFAHTDTQYFGPGTRLTVL.

The chain has TRBV27 and TRBJ2-1; TRBD1 matches at 9 bases. The CDR3 totals 16 residues. Germline loops: CDR1 MNHEY, CDR2 SMNVEV (reference sequence). V shed 1 base and J 5 bases; nucleotides not matched to a gene: 6. CDR3 in amino acids: CASSLLGTGPHNEQFF. The CDR3 DNA is TGTGCCAGCAGTTTATTGGGGACAGGGCCTCACAATGAGCAGTTCTTC.